This TCR beta chain came from a study of cytomegalovirus exposure and HLA in healthy donors. Regarding the study as a whole: Cytomegalovirus association was listed for around 170 TCR beta chains. Despite most TCR sequences being rare, some public TCRs occurred in many donors. A classifier reportedly called cytomegalovirus status with high sensitivity and specificity.

Worth noting for this clone: Its matching antigen is unknown.

The CDR3 contains 13 residues. Trimming took 5 bases from V and 4 from J, leaving 12 bases between them. Germline-derived CDR1 and CDR2 are SEHNR and FQNEAQ (reference sequence). Only in-frame clones appear in the TCRdb table, and some are missing; sequencing was by immunoSEQ multiplex PCR. The table lists tens of thousands of clones, roughly 95% of them singletons. The J gene is TRBJ2-7, the V gene TRBV7-9, with a weak D call TRBD1 (5 bases). Sequenced material: PBMCs. The receptor was derived from a woman aged 18-29 years in good health and CMV-seropositive. CDR3 in DNA: TGTGCCAGCAGCCCACCCCAGGGATACGAGCAGTACTTC. As protein: CASSPPQGYEQYF.